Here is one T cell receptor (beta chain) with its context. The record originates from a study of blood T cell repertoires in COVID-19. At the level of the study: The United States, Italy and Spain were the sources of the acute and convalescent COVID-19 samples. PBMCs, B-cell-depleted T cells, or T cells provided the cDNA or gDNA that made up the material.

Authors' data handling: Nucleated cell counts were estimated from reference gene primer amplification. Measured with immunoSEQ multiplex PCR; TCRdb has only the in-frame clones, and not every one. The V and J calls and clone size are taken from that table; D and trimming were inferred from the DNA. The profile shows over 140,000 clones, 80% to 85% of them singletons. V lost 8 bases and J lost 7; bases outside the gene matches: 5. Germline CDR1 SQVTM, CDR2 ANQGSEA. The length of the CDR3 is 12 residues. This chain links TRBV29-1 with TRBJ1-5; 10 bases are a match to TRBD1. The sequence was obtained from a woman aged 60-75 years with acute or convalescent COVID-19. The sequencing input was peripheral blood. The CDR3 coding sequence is TGCAGCACCCGGACAGGGGGACAGCCCCAGCATTTT. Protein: CSTRTGGQPQHF.